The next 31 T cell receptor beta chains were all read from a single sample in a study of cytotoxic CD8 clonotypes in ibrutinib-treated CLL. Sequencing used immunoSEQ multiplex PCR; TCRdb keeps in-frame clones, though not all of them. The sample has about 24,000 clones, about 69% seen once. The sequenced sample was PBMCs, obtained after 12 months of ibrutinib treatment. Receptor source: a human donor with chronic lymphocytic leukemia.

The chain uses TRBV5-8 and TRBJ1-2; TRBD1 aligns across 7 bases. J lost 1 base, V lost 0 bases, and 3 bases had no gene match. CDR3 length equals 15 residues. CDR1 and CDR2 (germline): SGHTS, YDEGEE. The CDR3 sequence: CASSLGQGLNYGYTF. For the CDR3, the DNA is TGTGCCAGCAGCTTGGGACAGGGCCTTAACTATGGCTACACCTTC.

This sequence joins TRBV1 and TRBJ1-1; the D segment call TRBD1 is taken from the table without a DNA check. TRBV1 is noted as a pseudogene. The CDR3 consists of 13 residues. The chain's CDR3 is CTSSHDRHAEAFF. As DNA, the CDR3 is TGCACCAGCAGCCACGACAGGCACGCTGAAGCTTTCTTT.

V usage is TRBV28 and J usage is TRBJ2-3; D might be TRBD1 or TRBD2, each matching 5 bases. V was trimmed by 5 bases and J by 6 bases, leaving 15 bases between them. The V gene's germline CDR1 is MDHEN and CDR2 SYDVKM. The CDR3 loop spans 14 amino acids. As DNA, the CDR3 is TGTGCCAGCAGTCCCAATGGGGGTAGGGATACGCAGTATTTT. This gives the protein CASSPNGGRDTQYF.

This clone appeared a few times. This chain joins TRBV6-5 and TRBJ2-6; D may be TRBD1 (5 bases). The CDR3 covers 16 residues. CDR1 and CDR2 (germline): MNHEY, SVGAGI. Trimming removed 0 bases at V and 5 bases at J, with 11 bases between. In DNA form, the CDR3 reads TGTGCCAGCAGTTACTCCAGCCAGGGTCGGGCCAACGTCCTGACTTTC. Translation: CASSYSSQGRANVLTF.

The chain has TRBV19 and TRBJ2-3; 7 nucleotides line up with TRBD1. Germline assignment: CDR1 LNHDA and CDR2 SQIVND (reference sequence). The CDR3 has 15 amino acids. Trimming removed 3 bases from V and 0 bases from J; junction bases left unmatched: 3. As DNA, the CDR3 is TGTGCCAGTAGTATGGGACAGCTTAGCACAGATACGCAGTATTTT. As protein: CASSMGQLSTDTQYF.

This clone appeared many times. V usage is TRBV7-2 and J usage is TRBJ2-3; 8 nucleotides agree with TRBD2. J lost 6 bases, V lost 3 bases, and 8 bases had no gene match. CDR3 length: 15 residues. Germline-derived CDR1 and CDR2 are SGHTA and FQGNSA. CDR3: CASSFSRGGLDTQYF. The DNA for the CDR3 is TGTGCCAGCAGCTTCTCTCGGGGGGGCCTTGATACGCAGTATTTT.

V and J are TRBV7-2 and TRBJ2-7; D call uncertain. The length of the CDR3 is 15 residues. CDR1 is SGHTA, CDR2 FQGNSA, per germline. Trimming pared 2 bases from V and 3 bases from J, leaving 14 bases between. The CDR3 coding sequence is TGTGCCAGCAGCTTATCAGTCGCCAGCAGCTACGAGCAGTACTTC. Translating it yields CASSLSVASSYEQYF.

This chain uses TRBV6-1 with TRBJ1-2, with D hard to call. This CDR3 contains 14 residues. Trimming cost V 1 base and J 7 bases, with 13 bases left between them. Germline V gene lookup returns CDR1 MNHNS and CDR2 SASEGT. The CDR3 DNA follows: TGTGCCAGCAGTGAAGGGGTTAGGGCAAGTGGCTACACCTTC. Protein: CASSEGVRASGYTF.

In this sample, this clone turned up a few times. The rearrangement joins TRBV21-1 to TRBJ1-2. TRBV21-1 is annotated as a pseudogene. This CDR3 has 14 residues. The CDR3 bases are TGTGCCAGCAGCTCGCCCGAGGCTAACTATGGCTACACCTTC. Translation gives CASSSPEANYGYTF.

The CDR3 here is CASSSRFDSTSSDTQYF. As DNA, the CDR3 is TGTGCCAGCAGCTCCCGTTTCGACTCGACGAGCTCAGATACGCAGTATTTT. The V call is TRBV7-3, the J call TRBJ2-3; D remains unclear. This CDR3 has 17 amino acids. V lost 4 bases and J 4 bases, leaving 21 bases between the germline ends. The V gene's germline CDR1 is SGHTA and CDR2 FQGTGA.

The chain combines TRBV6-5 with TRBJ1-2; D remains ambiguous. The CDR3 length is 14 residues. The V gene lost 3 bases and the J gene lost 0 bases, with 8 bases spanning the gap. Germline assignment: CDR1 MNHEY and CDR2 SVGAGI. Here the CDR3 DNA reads TGTGCCAGCAGTTATGCTTCAGCTAACTATGGCTACACCTTC. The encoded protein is CASSYASANYGYTF.

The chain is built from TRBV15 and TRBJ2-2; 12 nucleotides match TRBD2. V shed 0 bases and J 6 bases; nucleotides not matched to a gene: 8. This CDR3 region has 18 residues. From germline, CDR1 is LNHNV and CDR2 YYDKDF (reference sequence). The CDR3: CATSRDRGGLAGPGELFF. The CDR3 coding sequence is TGTGCCACCAGCAGAGATCGAGGAGGACTAGCGGGGCCCGGGGAGCTGTTTTTT.

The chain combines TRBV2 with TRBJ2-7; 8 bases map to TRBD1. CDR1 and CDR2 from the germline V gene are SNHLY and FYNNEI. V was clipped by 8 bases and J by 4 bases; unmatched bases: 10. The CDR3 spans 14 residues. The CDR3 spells CASGIGQGYYEQYF. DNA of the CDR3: TGTGCCAGCGGGATCGGACAGGGATATTACGAGCAGTACTTC.

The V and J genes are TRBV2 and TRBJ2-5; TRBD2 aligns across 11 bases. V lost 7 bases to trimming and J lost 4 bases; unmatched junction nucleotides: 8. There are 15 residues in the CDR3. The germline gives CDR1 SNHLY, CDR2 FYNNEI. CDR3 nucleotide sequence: TGTGCCAGCAAACTAGCGGGGGCTCCGGGAGAGACCCAGTACTTC. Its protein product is CASKLAGAPGETQYF.

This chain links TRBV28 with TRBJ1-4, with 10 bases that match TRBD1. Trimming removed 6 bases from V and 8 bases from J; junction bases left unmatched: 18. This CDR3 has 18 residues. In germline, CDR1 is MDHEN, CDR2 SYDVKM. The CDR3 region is CASSSHRQGARRGEKLFF. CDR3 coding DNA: TGTGCCAGCAGCTCCCATCGACAGGGGGCGCGCAGGGGGGAAAAACTGTTTTTT.

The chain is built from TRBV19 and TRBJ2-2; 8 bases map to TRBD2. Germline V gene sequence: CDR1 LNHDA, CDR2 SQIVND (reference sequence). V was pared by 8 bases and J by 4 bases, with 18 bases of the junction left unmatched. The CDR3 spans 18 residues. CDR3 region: CASGSWTGGGPVTGELFF. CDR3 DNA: TGTGCCAGTGGGTCATGGACTGGCGGGGGGCCGGTCACCGGGGAGCTGTTTTTT.

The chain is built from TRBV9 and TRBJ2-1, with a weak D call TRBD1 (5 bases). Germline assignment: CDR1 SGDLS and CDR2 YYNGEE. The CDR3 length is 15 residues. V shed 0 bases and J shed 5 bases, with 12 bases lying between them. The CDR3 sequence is CASSVEGLINNEQFF. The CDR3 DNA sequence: TGTGCCAGCAGCGTAGAGGGGCTGATAAACAATGAGCAGTTCTTC.

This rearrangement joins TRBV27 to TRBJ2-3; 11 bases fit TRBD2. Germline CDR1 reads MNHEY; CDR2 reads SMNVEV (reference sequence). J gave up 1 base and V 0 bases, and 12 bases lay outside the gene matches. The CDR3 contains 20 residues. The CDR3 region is CASSLSRLAGGTSRTDTQYF. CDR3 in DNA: TGTGCCAGCAGTTTATCCCGGCTAGCGGGGGGTACGAGTCGCACAGATACGCAGTATTTT.

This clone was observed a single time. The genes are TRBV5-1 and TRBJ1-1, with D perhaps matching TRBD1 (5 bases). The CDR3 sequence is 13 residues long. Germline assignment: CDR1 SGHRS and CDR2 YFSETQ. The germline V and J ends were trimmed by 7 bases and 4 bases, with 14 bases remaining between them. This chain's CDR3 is CASQLVQGTEAFF. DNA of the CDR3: TGCGCCAGCCAGTTAGTCCAGGGCACTGAAGCTTTCTTT. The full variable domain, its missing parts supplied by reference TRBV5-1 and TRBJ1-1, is KAGVTQTPRYLIKTRGQQVTLSCSPISGHRSVSWYQQTPGQGLQFLFEYFSETQRNKGNFPGRFSGRQFSNSRSEMNVSTLELGDSALYLCASQLVQGTEAFFGQGTRLTVV.

CDR3 protein: CASSVAQMNYGYTF. DNA of the CDR3: TGTGCCAGCAGCGTAGCCCAGATGAACTATGGCTACACCTTC. The chain carries TRBV9 and TRBJ1-2; no clear D. The CDR3 is made up of 14 amino acids. V lost 0 bases, J lost 2 bases, and 8 bases lay in between. Germline V CDR1 and CDR2: SGDLS, YYNGEE.

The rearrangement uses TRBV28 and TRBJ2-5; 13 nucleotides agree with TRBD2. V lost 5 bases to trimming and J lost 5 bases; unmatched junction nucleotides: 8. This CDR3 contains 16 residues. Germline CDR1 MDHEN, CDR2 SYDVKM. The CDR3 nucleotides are TGTGCCAGCAGTATCTCCGGGACTAGCGGGGAGGAGACCCAGTACTTC. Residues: CASSISGTSGEETQYF.

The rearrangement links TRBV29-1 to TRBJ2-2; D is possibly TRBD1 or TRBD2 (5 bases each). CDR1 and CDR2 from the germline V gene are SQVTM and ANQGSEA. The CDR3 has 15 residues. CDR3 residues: CGTSGPRVNTGELFF. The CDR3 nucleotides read TGCGGGACCTCCGGGCCTCGCGTGAACACCGGGGAGCTGTTTTTT.

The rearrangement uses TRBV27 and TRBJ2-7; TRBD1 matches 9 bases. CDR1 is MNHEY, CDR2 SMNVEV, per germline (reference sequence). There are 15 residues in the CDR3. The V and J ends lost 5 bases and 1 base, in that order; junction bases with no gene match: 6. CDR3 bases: TGTGCCAGCAGTCTAGGGACAGGGAGGTCCTACGAGCAGTACTTC. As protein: CASSLGTGRSYEQYF.

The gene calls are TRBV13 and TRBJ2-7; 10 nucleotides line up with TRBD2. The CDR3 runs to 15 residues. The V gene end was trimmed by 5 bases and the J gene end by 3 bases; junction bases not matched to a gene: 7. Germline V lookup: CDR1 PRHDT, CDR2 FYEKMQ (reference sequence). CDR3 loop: CASSIRSGGDYEQYF. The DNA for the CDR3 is TGTGCCAGCAGCATTCGGAGCGGGGGGGACTACGAGCAGTACTTC.

The CDR3 nucleotides are TGCGCCAGCAGCTTGGATTCGGTCCGACGCACCACAGATACGCAGTATTTT. Protein product: CASSLDSVRRTTDTQYF. J is TRBJ2-3 and V is TRBV5-1; unclear D gene. The CDR3 covers 17 residues. The V gene's germline CDR1 is SGHRS and CDR2 YFSETQ. The V end was cut by 0 bases, the J end by 2 bases, with 16 bases between.

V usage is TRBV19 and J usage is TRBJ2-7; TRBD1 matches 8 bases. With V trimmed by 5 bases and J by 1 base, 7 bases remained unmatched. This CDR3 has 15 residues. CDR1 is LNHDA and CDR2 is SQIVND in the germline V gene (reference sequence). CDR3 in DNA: TGTGCCAGTAGTCCTTCGACAGGGGCGTCCTACGAGCAGTACTTC. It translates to CASSPSTGASYEQYF.

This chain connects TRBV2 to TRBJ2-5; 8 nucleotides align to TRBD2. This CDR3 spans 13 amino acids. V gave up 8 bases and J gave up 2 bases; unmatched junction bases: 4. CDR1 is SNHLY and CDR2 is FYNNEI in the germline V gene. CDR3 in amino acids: CASRGGQQETQYF. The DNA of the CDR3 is TGTGCCAGCCGGGGGGGGCAGCAAGAGACCCAGTACTTC.

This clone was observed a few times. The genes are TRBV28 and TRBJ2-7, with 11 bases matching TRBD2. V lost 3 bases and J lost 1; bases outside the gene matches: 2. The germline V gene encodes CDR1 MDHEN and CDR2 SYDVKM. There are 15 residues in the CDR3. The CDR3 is CASSLTSGESYEQYF. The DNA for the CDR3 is TGTGCCAGCAGTTTGACTAGCGGGGAATCCTACGAGCAGTACTTC.

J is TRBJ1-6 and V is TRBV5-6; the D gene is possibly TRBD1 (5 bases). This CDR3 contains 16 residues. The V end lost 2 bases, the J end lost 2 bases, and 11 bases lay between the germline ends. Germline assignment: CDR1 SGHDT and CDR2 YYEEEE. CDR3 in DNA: TGTGCCAGCAGCTTTCGGGGACCTACCTATAATTCACCCCTCCACTTT. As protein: CASSFRGPTYNSPLHF.

CDR3 in amino acids: CASSAQGAGSGANVLTF. The CDR3 DNA sequence: TGTGCCAGCAGCGCCCAGGGTGCAGGCTCTGGGGCCAACGTCCTGACTTTC. V and J are TRBV7-3 and TRBJ2-6; possibly TRBD1 for D (5 bases). CDR3 length: 17 amino acids. The ends were cut back, 5 bases at V and 0 bases at J, with 14 bases in the middle. CDR1 and CDR2 from the germline V gene are SGHTA and FQGTGA.

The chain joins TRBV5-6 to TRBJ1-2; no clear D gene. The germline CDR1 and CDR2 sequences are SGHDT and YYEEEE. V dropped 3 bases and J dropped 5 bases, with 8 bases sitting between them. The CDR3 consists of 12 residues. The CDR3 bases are TGTGCCAGCAGCTCAACAGCTTATGGCTACACCTTC. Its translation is CASSSTAYGYTF.